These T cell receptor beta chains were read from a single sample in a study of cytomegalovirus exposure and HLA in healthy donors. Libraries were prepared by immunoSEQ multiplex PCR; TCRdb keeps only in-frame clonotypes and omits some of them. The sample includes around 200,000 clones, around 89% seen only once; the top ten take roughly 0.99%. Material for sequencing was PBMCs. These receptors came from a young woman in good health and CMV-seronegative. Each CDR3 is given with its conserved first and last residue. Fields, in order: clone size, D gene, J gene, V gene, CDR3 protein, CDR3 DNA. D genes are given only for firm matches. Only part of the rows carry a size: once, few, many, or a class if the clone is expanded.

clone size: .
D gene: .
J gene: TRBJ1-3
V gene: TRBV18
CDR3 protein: CASSSGIHSGNTIYF
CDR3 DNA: TGTGCCAGCTCATCGGGGATCCACTCTGGAAACACCATATATTTT

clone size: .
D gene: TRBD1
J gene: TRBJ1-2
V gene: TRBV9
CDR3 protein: CASSARQGRSGYTF
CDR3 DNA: TGTGCCAGCAGCGCCCGACAGGGGAGATCTGGCTACACCTTC

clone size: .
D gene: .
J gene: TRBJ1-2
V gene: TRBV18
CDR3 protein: CASSPPGFGYTF
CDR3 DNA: TGTGCCAGCTCACCACCCGGGTTCGGCTACACCTTC

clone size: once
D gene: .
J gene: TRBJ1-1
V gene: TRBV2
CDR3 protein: CASSLTDSNTEAFF
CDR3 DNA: TGTGCCAGCAGTTTGACAGACTCTAACACTGAAGCTTTCTTT

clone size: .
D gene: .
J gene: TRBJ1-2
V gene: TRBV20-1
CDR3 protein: CSTFGYGYTF
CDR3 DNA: TGCAGTACCTTCGGCTATGGCTACACCTTC

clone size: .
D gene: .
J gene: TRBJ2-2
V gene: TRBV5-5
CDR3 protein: CASSLEGYRADTGELFF
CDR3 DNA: TGTGCCAGCAGCTTGGAGGGCTACAGGGCAGACACCGGGGAGCTGTTTTTT

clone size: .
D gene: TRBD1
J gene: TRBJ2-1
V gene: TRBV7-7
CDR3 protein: CASSPTGAGDEQFF
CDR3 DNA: TGTGCCAGCAGCCCCACAGGGGCTGGAGATGAGCAGTTCTTC

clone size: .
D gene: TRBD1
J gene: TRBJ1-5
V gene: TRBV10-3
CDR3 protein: CAISEQGAEQPQHF
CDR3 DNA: TGTGCCATCAGTGAACAGGGGGCGGAACAGCCCCAGCATTTT

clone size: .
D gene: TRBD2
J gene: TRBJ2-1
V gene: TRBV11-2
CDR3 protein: CASSLALAGGPSYNEQFF
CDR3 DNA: TGTGCCAGCAGCTTAGCGCTAGCGGGAGGGCCCTCCTACAATGAGCAGTTCTTC

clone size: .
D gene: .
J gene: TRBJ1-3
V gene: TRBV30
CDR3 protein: CAWSVTGSSGNTIYF
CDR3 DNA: TGTGCCTGGAGTGTAACAGGGAGCTCTGGAAACACCATATATTTT

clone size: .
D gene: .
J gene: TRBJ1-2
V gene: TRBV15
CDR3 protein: CATSNLAYVYTF
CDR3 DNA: TGTGCCACCAGCAATTTAGCATATGTCTACACCTTC

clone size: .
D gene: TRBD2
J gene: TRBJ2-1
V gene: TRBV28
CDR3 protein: CASSLWTRENEQFF
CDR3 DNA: TGTGCCAGCAGTTTGTGGACTAGAGAGAATGAGCAGTTCTTC

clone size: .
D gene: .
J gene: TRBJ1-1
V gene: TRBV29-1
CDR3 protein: CSLGGNTEAFF
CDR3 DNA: TGCAGCTTGGGGGGGAACACTGAAGCTTTCTTT

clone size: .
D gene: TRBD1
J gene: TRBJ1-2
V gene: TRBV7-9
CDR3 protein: CASSPLDRGRGYTF
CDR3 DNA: TGTGCCAGCAGCCCGCTCGACAGGGGTAGGGGCTACACCTTC

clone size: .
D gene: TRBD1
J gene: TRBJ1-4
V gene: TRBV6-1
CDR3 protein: CASSSGGQSEKLFF
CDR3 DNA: TGTGCCAGCAGTTCAGGGGGGCAAAGTGAAAAACTGTTTTTT

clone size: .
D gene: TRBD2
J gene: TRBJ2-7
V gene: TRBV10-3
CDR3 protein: CAMRGEAGGFEQYF
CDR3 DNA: TGTGCCATGCGGGGGGAGGCGGGGGGCTTCGAGCAGTACTTC

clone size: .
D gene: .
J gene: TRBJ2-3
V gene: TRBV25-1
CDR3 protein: CASSVRTPATDTQYF
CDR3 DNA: TGTGCCAGCAGTGTCCGGACACCAGCCACAGATACGCAGTATTTT

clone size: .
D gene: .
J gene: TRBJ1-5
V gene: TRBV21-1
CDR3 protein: CASPRAGGGPQHF
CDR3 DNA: TGTGCCAGCCCCCGGGCAGGGGGAGGGCCCCAGCATTTT

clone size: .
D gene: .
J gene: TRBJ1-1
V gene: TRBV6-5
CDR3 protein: CASSKTPDLAAFF
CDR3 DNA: TGTGCCAGCAGTAAAACCCCGGACCTAGCTGCTTTCTTT

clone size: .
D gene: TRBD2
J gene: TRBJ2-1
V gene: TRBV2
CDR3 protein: CASSPTSGGPSGNEQFF
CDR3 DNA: TGTGCCAGCTCCCCGACTAGCGGGGGGCCATCCGGCAATGAGCAGTTCTTC

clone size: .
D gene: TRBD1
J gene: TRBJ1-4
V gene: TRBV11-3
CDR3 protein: CASSLGARQGSGNEKLFF
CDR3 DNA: TGTGCCAGCAGCTTAGGCGCACGACAGGGTTCGGGTAATGAAAAACTGTTTTTT

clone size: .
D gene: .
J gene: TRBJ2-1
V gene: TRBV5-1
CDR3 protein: CASSLLGGQYNEQFF
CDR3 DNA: TGCGCCAGCAGCTTGTTGGGGGGGCAGTACAATGAGCAGTTCTTC

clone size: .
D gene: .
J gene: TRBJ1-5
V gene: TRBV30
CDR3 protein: CAWASLGGSNQPQHF
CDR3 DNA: TGTGCCTGGGCTTCGCTGGGGGGGTCCAATCAGCCCCAGCATTTT

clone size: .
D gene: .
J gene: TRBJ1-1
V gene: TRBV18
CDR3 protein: CASTQGPYPEAFF
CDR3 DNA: TGTGCCAGTACACAGGGCCCTTACCCTGAAGCTTTCTTT

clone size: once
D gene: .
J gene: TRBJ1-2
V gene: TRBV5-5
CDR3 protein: CASSRAGEHGYTF
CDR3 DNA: TGTGCCAGCAGCCGCGCAGGGGAGCATGGCTACACCTTC

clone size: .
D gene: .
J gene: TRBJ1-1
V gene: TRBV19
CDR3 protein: CASSQYSRNTEAFF
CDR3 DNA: TGTGCCAGTAGCCAATACAGCAGGAACACTGAAGCTTTCTTT

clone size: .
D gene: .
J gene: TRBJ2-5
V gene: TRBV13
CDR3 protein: CASSQGHRGTQYF
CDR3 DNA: TGTGCCAGCAGCCAGGGTCATCGTGGGACCCAGTACTTC

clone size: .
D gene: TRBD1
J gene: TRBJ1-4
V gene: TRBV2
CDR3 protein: CASRSGQAEKLFF
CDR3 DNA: TGTGCCAGCAGGAGTGGACAGGCTGAAAAACTGTTTTTT

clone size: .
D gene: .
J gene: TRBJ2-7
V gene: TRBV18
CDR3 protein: CASSTGLSAYEQYF
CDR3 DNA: TGTGCCAGCTCAACGGGTCTTTCGGCGTACGAGCAGTACTTC

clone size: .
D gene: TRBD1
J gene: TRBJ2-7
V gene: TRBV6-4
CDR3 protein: CASMGPDRAYEQYF
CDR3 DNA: TGTGCCAGCATGGGCCCCGACAGGGCCTACGAGCAGTACTTC